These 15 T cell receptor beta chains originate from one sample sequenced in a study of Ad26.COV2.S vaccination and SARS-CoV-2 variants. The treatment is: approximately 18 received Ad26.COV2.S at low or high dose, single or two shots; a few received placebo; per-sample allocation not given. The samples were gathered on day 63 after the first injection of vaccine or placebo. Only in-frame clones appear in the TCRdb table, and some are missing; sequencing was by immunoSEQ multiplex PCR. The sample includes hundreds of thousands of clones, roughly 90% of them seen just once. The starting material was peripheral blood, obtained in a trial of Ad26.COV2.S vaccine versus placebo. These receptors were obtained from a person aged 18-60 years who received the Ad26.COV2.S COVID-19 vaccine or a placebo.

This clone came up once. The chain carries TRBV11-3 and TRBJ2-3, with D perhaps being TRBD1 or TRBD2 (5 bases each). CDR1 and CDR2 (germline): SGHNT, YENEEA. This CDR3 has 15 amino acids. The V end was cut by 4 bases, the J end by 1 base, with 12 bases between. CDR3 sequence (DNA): TGTGCCAGCAGCTCCCGACGAGGGGGCACAGATACGCAGTATTTT. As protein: CASSSRRGGTDTQYF.

This chain's CDR3 is CASRREGSYEQYF. DNA of the CDR3: TGTGCCAGCAGGAGGGAGGGGTCCTACGAGCAGTACTTC. The rearrangement joins TRBV7-9 to TRBJ2-7; 7 nucleotides match TRBD2. The germline V gene has CDR1 SEHNR and CDR2 FQNEAQ (reference sequence). The V segment lost 6 bases and the J segment 1 base; nucleotides outside the gene matches: 3. The CDR3 sequence is 13 residues long.

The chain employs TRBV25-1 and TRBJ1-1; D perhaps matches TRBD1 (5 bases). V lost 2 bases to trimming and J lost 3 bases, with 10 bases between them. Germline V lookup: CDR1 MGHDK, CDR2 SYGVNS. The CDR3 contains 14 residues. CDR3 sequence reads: CASSEARAHTEAFF. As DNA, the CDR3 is TGTGCCAGCAGTGAAGCCAGGGCGCACACTGAAGCTTTCTTT.

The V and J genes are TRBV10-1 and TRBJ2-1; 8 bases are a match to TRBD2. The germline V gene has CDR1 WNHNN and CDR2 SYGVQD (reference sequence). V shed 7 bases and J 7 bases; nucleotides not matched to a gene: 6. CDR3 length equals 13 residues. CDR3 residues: CASTPAGGNEQFF. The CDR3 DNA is TGCGCCAGCACCCCTGCGGGGGGAAATGAGCAGTTCTTC.

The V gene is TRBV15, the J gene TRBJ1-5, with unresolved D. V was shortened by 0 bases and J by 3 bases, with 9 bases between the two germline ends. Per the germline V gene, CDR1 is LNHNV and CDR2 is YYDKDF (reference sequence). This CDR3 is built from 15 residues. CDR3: CATSRDRRNNQPQHF. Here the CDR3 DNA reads TGTGCCACCAGCAGAGATCGGCGGAACAATCAGCCCCAGCATTTT.

The CDR3 loop is CASSLALGELQETQYF. The CDR3 coding sequence is TGTGCCAGCAGCTTAGCCTTGGGGGAACTCCAAGAGACCCAGTACTTC. The rearrangement joins TRBV11-2 to TRBJ2-5; D possibly uses TRBD1 or TRBD2 (5 bases each). Germline CDR1 reads SGHAT; CDR2 reads FQNNGV. V was clipped by 1 base and J by 1 base, with 13 bases between them. This CDR3 region has 16 residues.

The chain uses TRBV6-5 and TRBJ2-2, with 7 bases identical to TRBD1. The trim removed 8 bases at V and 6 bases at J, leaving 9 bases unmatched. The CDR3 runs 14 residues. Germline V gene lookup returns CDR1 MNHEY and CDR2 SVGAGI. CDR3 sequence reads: CASSGTDIPGELFF. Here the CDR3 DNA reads TGTGCCAGCTCAGGGACAGATATTCCCGGGGAGCTGTTTTTT.

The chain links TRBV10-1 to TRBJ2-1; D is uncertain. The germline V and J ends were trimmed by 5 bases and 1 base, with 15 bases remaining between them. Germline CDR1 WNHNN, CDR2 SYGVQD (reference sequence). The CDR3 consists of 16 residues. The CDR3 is CASSQETGPSYNEQFF. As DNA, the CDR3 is TGCGCCAGCAGTCAGGAAACCGGGCCTTCCTACAATGAGCAGTTCTTC.

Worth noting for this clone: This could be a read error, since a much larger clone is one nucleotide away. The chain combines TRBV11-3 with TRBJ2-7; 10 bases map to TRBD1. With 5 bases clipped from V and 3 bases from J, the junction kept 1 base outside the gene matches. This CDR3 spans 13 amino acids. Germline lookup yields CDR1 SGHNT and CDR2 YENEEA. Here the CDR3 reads CASSRDRGYEQYF. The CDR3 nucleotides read TGTGCCAGCAGCCGGGACAGGGGCTACGAGCAGTACTTC.

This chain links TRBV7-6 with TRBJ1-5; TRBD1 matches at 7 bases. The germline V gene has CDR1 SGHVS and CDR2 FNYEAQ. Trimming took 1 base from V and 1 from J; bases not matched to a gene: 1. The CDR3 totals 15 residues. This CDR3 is CASSLGRGSNQPQHF. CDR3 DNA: TGTGCCAGCAGCTTAGGCAGGGGGAGCAATCAGCCCCAGCATTTT.

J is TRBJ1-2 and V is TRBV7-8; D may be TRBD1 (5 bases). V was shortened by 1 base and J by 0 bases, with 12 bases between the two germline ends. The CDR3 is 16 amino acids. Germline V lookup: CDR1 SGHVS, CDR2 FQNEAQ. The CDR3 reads CASSLGDSPSNYGYTF. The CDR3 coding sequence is TGTGCCAGCAGCTTAGGCGACAGTCCCTCTAACTATGGCTACACCTTC.

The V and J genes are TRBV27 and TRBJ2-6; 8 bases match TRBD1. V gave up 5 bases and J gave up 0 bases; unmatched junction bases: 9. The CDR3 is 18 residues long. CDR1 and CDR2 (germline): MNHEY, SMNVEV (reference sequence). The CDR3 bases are TGTGCCAGCAGTGACCTACAGGGGGTAGGCTCTGGGGCCAACGTCCTGACTTTC. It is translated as CASSDLQGVGSGANVLTF.

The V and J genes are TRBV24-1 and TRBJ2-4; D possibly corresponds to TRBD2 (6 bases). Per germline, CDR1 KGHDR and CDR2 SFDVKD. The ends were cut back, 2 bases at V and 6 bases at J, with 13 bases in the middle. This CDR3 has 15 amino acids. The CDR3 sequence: CATSDSRGSGNIQYF. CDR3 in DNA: TGTGCCACCAGTGATTCCCGGGGGAGCGGAAACATTCAGTACTTC.

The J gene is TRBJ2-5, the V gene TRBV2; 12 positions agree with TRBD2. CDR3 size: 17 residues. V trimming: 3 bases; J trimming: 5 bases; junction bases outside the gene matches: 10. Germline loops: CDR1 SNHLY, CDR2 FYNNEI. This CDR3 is CASSDPLAGGPEETQYF. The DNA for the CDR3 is TGTGCCAGCAGTGACCCTCTAGCGGGGGGGCCCGAGGAGACCCAGTACTTC.

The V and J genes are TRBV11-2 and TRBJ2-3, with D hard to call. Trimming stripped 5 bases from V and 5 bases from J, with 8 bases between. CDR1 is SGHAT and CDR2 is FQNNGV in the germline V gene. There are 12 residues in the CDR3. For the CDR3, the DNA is TGTGCCAGCAGCCCCCAAGGAGATACGCAGTATTTT. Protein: CASSPQGDTQYF.